This is a list of T cell receptor beta chains from one sample in a study of blood T cell repertoires in COVID-19. Method: immunoSEQ multiplex PCR; TCRdb's copy keeps in-frame clones and lacks some. The top ten hold about 1.5% of the sample, which has roughly 360,000 clones, more than 75% seen once. Sequencing was carried out using PBMCs or T cells enriched from blood (not recorded which). The receptors shown here come from a man aged 30-40 years who had recovered from COVID-19. CDR3s include the opening cysteine and the closing phenylalanine or tryptophan. D genes are given only for firm matches.

v_gene	d_gene	j_gene	CDR3aa
TRBV6-1	.	TRBJ1-1	CASSETRTEAFF
TRBV6-5	.	TRBJ1-2	CASSLSGSNYGYTF
TRBV3-1/TRBV3-2	TRBD2	TRBJ2-2	CASSYGGSRTGELFF
TRBV5-1	TRBD1	TRBJ2-7	CASSFGTGQFAQYF
TRBV7-2	.	TRBJ2-2	CASSSGTITGELFF
TRBV27	TRBD1	TRBJ2-3	CASSPGQGPNTQYF
TRBV7-2	.	TRBJ2-1	CASSLLGEKQFF
TRBV7-9	TRBD1	TRBJ1-5	CASSFEGANNQPQHF
TRBV19	TRBD1	TRBJ1-5	CATTSPGQGIFWSNQPQHF
TRBV9	.	TRBJ2-7	CASSVGSRDYEQYF
TRBV7-2	TRBD2	TRBJ2-2	CASSFHRGGTGELFF
TRBV19	.	TRBJ1-4	CASSTTGFGNEKLFF
TRBV7-9	.	TRBJ1-1	CASSQAGFEAFF